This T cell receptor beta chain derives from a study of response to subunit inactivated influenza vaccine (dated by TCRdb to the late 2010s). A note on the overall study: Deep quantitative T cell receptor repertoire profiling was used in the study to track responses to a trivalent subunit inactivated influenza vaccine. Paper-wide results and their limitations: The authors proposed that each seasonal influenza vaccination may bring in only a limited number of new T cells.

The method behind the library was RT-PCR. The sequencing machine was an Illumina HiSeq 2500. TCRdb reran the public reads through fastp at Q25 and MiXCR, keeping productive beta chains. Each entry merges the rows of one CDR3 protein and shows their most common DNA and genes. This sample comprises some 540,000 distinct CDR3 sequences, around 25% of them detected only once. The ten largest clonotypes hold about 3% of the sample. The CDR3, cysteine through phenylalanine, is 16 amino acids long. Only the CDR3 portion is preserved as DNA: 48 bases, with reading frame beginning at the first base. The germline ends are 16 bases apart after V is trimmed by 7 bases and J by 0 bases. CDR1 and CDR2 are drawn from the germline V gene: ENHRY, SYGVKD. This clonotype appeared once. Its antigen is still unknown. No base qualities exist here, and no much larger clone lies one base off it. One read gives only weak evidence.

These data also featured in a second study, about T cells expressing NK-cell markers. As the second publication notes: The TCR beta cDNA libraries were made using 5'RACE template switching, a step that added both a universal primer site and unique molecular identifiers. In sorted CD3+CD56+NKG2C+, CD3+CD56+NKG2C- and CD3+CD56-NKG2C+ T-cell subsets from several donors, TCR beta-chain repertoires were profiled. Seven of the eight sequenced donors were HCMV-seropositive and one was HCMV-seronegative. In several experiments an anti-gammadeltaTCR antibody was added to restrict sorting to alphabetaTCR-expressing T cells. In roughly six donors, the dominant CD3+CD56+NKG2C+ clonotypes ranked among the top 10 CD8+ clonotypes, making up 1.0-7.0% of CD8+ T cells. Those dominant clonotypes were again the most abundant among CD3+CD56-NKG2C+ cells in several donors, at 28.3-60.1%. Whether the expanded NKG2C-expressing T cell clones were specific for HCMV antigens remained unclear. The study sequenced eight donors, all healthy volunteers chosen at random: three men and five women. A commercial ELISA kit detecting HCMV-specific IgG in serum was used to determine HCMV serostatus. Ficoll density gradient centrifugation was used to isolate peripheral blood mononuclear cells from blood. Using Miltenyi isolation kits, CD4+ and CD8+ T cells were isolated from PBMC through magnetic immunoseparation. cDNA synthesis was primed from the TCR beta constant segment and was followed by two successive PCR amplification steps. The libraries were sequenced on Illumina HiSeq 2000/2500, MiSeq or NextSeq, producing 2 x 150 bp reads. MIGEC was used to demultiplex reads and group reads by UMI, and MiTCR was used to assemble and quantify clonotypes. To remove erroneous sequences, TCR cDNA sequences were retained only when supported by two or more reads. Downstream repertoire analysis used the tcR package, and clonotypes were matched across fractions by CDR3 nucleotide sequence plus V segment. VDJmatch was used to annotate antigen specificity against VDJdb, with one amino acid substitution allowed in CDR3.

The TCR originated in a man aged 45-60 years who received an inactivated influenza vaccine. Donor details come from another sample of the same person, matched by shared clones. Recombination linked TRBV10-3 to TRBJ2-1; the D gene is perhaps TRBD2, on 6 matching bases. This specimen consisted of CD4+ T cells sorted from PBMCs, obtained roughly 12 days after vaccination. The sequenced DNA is TGTGCCATCATGGCCAGCGGGCCAAGCTCCTACAATGAGCAGTTCTTC. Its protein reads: CAIMASGPSSYNEQFF.